This TCR beta chain was sequenced during a study of T-cell reconstitution after alpha-beta-depleted transplantation in children. Unique molecular identifiers tagged the TCRbeta library. Each CDR3 protein gets one entry after TCRdb re-called the PCR reads with MiXCR. The sample includes about 610,000 distinct CDR3 sequences, roughly 10% seen only once; the top ten take approximately 4.1%. Germline V gene sequence: CDR1 MDHEN, CDR2 SYDVKM. With 4 bases removed from V and 8 bases from J, the gap between germline ends came to 6 bases. The CDR3 extends over 10 amino acids. The TCR was taken from a human donor who donated a stem cell graft to a child with acute myeloid leukemia. The chain combines TRBV28 with TRBJ2-7; D uncertain. The sequencing here drew on PBMCs from the stem cell graft donor, taken from the stem cell graft. The CDR3: CASSSNKQYF. Here the CDR3 DNA reads TGTGCCAGCAGTTCCAACAAGCAGTACTTC. The full variable domain, its missing parts supplied by reference TRBV28 and TRBJ2-7, is DVKVTQSSRYLVKRTGEKVFLECVQDMDHENMFWYRQDPGLGLRLIYFSYDVKMKEKGDIPEGYSVSREKKERFSLILESASTNQTSMYLCASSSNKQYFGPGTRLTVT.